This T cell receptor (beta chain) derives from a study of regulatory T cells in long-lasting Graves disease. This clonotype appeared many times. Indicated time point: persistent/refractory GD, antithyroid drugs over 5 years with positive TRAb. Following extraction of RNA from PBMCs, that RNA was used to make the TCR library. Criteria from the American Thyroid Association guidelines were applied to diagnose Graves' disease. Building the TCR beta libraries relied on iRepertoire HTBI primers, and CDR3 regions underwent Arm-PCR. MiXCR, run by TCRdb on the multiplex PCR reads, gives a single entry per CDR3 protein. Found here are 350,000 to 450,000 distinct CDR3 sequences, less than 30% of them singletons; the top ten hold less than 30%. The source material was peripheral blood mononuclear cells (PBMCs), sampled when the disease was refractory, from a patient treated with antithyroid drugs. This sequence originates from a woman aged 40-49 years with Graves disease.

The CDR3 here is CASRDRENTEAFF. CDR3 sequence (DNA): TGTGCCAGCAGAGACAGGGAAAACACTGAAGCTTTCTTT. The chain employs TRBV2 and TRBJ1-1, with 7 bases fitting TRBD1. This CDR3 spans 13 amino acids. V gave up 6 bases and J gave up 2 bases; unmatched junction bases: 3. Germline loops: CDR1 SNHLY, CDR2 FYNNEI.